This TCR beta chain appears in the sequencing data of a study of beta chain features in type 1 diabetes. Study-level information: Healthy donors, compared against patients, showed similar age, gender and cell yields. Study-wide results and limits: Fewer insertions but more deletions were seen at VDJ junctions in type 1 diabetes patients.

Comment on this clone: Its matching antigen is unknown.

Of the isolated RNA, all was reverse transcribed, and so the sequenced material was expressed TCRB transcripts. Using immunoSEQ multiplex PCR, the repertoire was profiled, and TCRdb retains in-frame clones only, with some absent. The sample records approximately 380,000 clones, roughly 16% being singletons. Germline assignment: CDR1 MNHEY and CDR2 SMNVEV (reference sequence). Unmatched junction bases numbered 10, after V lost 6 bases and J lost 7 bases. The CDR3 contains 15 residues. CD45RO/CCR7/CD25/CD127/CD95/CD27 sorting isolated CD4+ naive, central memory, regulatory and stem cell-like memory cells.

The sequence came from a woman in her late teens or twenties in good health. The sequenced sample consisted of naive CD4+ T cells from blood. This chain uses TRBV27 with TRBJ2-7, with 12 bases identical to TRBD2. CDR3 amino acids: CASRDRLAGAREQYF. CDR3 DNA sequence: TGTGCCAGCAGGGACAGACTAGCGGGAGCTCGTGAGCAGTACTTC.